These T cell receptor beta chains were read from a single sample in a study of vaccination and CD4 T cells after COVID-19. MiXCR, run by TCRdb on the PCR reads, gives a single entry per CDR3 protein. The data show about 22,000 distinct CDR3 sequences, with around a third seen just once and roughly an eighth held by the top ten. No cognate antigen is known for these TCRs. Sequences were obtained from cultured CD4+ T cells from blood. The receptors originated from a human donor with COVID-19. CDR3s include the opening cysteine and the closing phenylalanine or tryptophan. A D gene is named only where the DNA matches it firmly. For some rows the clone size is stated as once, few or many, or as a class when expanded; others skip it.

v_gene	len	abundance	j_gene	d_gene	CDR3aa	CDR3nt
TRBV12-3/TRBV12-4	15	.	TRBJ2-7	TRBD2	CASSLAASGPYEQYF	TGTGCCAGCAGTTTAGCGGCTAGCGGACCCTACGAGCAGTACTTC
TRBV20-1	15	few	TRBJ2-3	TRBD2	CSASILAESTDTQYF	TGCAGTGCTAGCATACTAGCGGAAAGCACAGATACGCAGTATTTT
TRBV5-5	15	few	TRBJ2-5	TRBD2	CASSLGGGPQETQYF	TGTGCCAGCAGCTTGGGCGGGGGGCCTCAAGAGACCCAGTACTTC
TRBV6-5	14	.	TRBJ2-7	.	CASSYSEKSYEQYF	TGTGCCAGCAGTTACTCGGAAAAATCCTACGAGCAGTACTTC
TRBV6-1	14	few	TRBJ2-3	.	CASSERQVSNTQYF	TGTGCCAGCAGTGAACGGCAGGTATCTAATACGCAGTATTTT
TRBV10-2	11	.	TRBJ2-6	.	CASSEANVLTF	TGCGCCAGCAGTGAGGCCAACGTCCTGACTTTC
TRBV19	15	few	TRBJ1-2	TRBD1	CASSMGPGGSYGYTF	TGTGCCAGTAGTATGGGTCCAGGGGGCAGCTATGGCTACACCTTC
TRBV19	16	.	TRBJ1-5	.	CASSIGRGVTNQPQHF	TGTGCCAGTAGTATAGGCCGAGGGGTTACCAATCAGCCCCAGCATTTT
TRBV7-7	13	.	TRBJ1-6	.	CASSQNQGSPLHF	TGTGCTAGCAGCCAAAATCAGGGATCACCCCTCCACTTT
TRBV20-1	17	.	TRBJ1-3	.	CSANEGGALYSGNTIYF	TGCAGTGCAAACGAGGGGGGGGCCTTATACTCTGGAAACACCATATATTTT
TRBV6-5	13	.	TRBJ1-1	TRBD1	CASSFRGRNEAFF	TGTGCCAGCAGTTTTAGGGGGCGGAATGAAGCTTTCTTT
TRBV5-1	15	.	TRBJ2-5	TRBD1	CASSLAGTGGETQYF	TGCGCCAGCAGCTTGGCCGGGACAGGGGGGGAGACCCAGTACTTC
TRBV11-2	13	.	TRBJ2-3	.	CATTPFRTDTQYF	TGTGCCACCACTCCCTTTCGCACAGATACGCAGTATTTT
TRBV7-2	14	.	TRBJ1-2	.	CASSSAGGFGGYTF	TGTGCCAGCAGCTCCGCTGGGGGGTTTGGCGGCTACACCTTC
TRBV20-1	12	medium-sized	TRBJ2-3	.	CSARESTDTQYF	TGCAGTGCTCGGGAAAGCACAGATACGCAGTATTTT
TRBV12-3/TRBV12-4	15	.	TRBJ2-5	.	CASRSAQGPQETQYF	TGTGCCAGCAGGTCCGCACAGGGCCCCCAAGAGACCCAGTACTTC
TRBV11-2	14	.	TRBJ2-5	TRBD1	CASSLGQGGETQYF	TGTGCCAGCAGCTTAGGACAGGGGGGGGAGACCCAGTACTTC
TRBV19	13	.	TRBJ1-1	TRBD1	CASRADRDTEAFF	TGTGCCAGTAGGGCTGACAGGGACACTGAAGCTTTCTTT
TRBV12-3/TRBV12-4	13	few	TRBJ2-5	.	CASSLRGTETQYF	TGTGCCAGCAGTTTAAGGGGAACGGAGACCCAGTACTTC
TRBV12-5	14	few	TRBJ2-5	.	CASGLVQVGGTQYF	TGTGCTAGTGGTTTGGTACAGGTTGGGGGGACCCAGTACTTC
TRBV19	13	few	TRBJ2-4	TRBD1	CASSPGQAYIQYF	TGTGCCAGTAGTCCGGGACAGGCATACATTCAGTACTTC
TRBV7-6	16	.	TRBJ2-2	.	CASSLVPGANTGELFF	TGTGCCAGCAGCTTAGTACCGGGGGCCAACACCGGGGAGCTGTTTTTT
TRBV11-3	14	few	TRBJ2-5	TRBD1	CASSVGQGQETQYF	TGTGCCAGCAGTGTCGGACAGGGCCAAGAGACTCAGTACTTC
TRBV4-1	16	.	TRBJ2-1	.	CASSQAPAGSYNEQFF	TGCGCCAGCAGCCAAGCGCCCGCGGGGTCTTACAATGAGCAGTTCTTC
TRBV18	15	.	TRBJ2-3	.	CASSPLGGRIDTQYF	TGTGCCAGCTCACCACTTGGGGGGCGCATAGATACGCAGTATTTT
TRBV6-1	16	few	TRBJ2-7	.	CASSRLDFRVYYEQYF	TGTGCCAGCAGTAGACTCGACTTCAGGGTATACTACGAGCAGTACTTC
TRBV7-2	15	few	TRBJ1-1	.	CASSFSLQGNTEAFF	TGTGCCAGCAGCTTTTCCTTACAGGGGAACACTGAAGCTTTCTTT
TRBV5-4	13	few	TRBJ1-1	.	CASSPAGFTEAFF	TGTGCCAGCAGCCCGGCGGGGTTCACTGAAGCTTTCTTT
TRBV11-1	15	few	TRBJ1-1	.	CASSLWSGPNTEAFF	TGTGCCAGCAGCTTATGGTCGGGGCCTAACACTGAAGCTTTCTTT
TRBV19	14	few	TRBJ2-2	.	CASTGTLNTGELFF	TGTGCCAGTACGGGGACTTTGAACACCGGGGAGCTGTTTTTT
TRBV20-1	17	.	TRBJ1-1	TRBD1	CSARDQTGGRMNTEAFF	TGCAGTGCTAGAGACCAAACAGGGGGAAGGATGAACACTGAAGCTTTCTTT
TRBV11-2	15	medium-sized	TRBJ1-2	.	CASSLMSGGNYGYTF	TGTGCCAGCAGCCTTATGTCGGGGGGGAACTATGGCTACACCTTC
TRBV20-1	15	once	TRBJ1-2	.	CSAGSPGRGAYGYTF	TGCAGTGCTGGGTCACCGGGACGGGGAGCCTATGGCTACACCTTC
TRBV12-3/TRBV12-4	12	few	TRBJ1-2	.	CASSLGVPGYTF	TGTGCCAGCAGTTTAGGGGTACCAGGCTACACCTTC
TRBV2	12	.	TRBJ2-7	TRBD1	CASRDSSYEQYF	TGTGCCAGCCGGGACAGCTCCTACGAGCAGTACTTC
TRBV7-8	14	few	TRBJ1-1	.	CASSLDRSRAEAFF	TGTGCCAGCAGCTTAGACAGGTCAAGAGCTGAAGCTTTCTTT
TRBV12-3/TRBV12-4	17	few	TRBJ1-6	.	CASSLALDGRYNSPLHF	TGTGCCAGCAGTTTAGCGTTAGACGGACGGTATAATTCACCCCTCCACTTT
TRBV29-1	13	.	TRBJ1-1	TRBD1	CSTWDRGHTEAFF	TGCAGCACCTGGGACAGGGGTCACACTGAAGCTTTCTTT
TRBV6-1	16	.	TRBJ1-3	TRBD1	CASNSNRGSSGNTIYF	TGTGCCAGCAATTCGAACAGGGGGAGCTCTGGAAACACCATATATTTT
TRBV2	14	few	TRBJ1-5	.	CASSIASGNQPQHF	TGTGCCAGCAGTATAGCCTCCGGGAATCAGCCCCAGCATTTT
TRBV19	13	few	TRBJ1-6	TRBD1	CATQGARNSPLHF	TGTGCCACGCAGGGGGCGCGTAATTCACCCCTCCACTTT
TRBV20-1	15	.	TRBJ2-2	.	CSAGEWGTVTGELFF	TGCAGTGCCGGAGAATGGGGGACTGTGACCGGGGAGCTGTTTTTT
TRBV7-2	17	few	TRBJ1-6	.	CASSLVVRQGLGSPLHF	TGTGCCAGCAGCTTAGTAGTTCGGCAGGGGCTTGGGTCACCCCTCCACTTT
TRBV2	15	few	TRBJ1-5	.	CASSLERTSSQPQHF	TGTGCCAGCAGCTTAGAAAGGACCTCTTCCCAGCCCCAGCATTTT
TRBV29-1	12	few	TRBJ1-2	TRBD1	CSDQTGNYGYTF	TGCAGCGACCAGACAGGGAACTATGGCTACACCTTC